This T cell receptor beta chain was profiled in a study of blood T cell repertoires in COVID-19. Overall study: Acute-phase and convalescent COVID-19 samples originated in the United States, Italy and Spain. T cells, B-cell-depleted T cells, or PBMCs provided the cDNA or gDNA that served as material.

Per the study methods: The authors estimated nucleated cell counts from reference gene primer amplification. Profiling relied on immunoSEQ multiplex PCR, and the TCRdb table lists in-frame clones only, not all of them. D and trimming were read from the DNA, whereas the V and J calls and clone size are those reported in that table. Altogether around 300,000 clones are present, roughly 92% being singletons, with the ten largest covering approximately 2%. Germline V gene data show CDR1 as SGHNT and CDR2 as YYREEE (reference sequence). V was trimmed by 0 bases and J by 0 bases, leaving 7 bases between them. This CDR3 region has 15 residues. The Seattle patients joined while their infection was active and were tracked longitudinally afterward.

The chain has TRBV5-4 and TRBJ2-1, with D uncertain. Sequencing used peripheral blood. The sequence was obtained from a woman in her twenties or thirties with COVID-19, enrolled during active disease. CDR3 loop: CASSLDRSSYNEQFF. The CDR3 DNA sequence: TGTGCCAGCAGCTTGGACCGCAGCTCCTACAATGAGCAGTTCTTC.